Listed here are 8 T cell receptor beta chains from one sample, sequenced in a study of CD8 T cells in Susac syndrome. RNA was extracted with the RNeasy kit, and a quantity of roughly 0.45 to 1 ug was reverse transcribed using random hexamers. TCRdb re-called the immunoSEQ multiplex PCR reads through MiXCR, storing one row per CDR3 protein. Of roughly 150,000 distinct CDR3 sequences in the sample, 80% to 95% were seen once. The sequenced sample was CD4+ T cells from PBMCs. The receptors here all came from a human donor in good health.

J is TRBJ2-3 and V is TRBV10-2; D possibly corresponds to TRBD2 (5 bases). CDR1 WSHSY and CDR2 SAAADI come from the germline V gene. The CDR3 length is 14 residues. Deletions cut 3 bases from V and 4 bases from J, with 11 bases between. DNA for the CDR3: TGCGCCAGCAGTGATAACGGAGGAGCAGATACGCAGTATTTT. Its protein product is CASSDNGGADTQYF.

The chain recombines TRBV20-1 with TRBJ2-6; 9 nucleotides match TRBD1. The length of the CDR3 is 16 residues. CDR1 and CDR2 from the germline V gene are DFQATT and SNEGSKA (reference sequence). Trimming cost V 6 bases and J 2 bases; bases outside gene matches: 8. The CDR3 loop is CSARDRVSAGANVLTF. The CDR3 nucleotides are TGCAGTGCGAGGGACAGGGTATCGGCTGGGGCCAACGTCCTGACTTTC.

The chain has TRBV5-1 and TRBJ1-2; D gene ambiguous. The length of the CDR3 is 12 residues. Trimming left V 0 bases short and J 5 bases short, with 5 bases between. The germline V gene encodes CDR1 SGHRS and CDR2 YFSETQ. CDR3 sequence (DNA): TGCGCCAGCAGCTTGGCCGGATATGGCTACACCTTC. Residues: CASSLAGYGYTF.

V is TRBV20-1 and J is TRBJ2-7; D ambiguous. Trimming stripped 6 bases from V and 0 bases from J, with 12 bases between. Germline loops: CDR1 DFQATT, CDR2 SNEGSKA (reference sequence). This CDR3 has 13 residues. This CDR3 is CSAFVRSSYEQYF. CDR3 sequence (DNA): TGCAGTGCCTTCGTAAGAAGCTCCTACGAGCAGTACTTC.

This clonotype was observed a single time. This sequence joins TRBV4-2 and TRBJ2-1; TRBD2 matches 10 bases. Germline V CDR1 and CDR2: LGHNA, YNFKEQ. The CDR3 covers 15 residues. J gave up 7 bases and V 2 bases, and 5 bases lay outside the gene matches. The CDR3 spells CASSQSAGGRNEQFF. The CDR3 bases are TGTGCCAGCAGCCAATCAGCGGGGGGGCGAAATGAGCAGTTCTTC.

The gene calls are TRBV4-1 and TRBJ1-2, with 8 bases that match TRBD1. The CDR3 is 15 amino acids. After removal of 1 base from V and 3 bases from J, the junction contained 4 bases not matched to a gene. Germline V gene lookup returns CDR1 MGHRA and CDR2 YSYEKL. The CDR3 reads CASSQGQGFDYGYTF. The CDR3 bases are TGCGCCAGCAGCCAAGGACAGGGGTTTGACTATGGCTACACCTTC.

This clonotype occurred a few times. The V call is TRBV4-2, the J call TRBJ2-5; TRBD2 matches at 10 bases. The germline gives CDR1 LGHNA, CDR2 YNFKEQ. The CDR3 covers 15 residues. V dropped 1 base and J dropped 4; count of bases not matched to a gene: 3. The CDR3 is CASSQVLAGAETQYF. CDR3 nucleotides: TGTGCCAGCAGCCAAGTGCTAGCGGGGGCAGAGACCCAGTACTTC.

This clonotype appeared a single time. The V call is TRBV7-2, the J call TRBJ1-2, with D perhaps matching TRBD1 (5 bases). The ends were cut back, 1 base at V and 8 bases at J, with 20 bases in the middle. The CDR3 runs 16 residues. CDR1 is SGHTA and CDR2 is FQGNSA in the germline V gene. CDR3 protein: CASSLDGEGIYRGYTF. The CDR3 DNA reads as TGTGCCAGCAGCTTAGACGGAGAGGGGATCTATCGGGGCTACACCTTC.